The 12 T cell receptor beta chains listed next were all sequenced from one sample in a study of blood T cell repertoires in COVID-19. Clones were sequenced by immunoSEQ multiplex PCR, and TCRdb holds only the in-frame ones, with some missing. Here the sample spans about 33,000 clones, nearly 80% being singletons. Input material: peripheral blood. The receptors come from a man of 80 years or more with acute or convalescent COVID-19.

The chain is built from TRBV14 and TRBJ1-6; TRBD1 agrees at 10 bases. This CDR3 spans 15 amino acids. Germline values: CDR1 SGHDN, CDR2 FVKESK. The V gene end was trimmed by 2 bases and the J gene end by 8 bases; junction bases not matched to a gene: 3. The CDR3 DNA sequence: TGTGCCAGCAGCCAATGGGGGACAGGGGATTCACCCCTCCACTTT. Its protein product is CASSQWGTGDSPLHF.

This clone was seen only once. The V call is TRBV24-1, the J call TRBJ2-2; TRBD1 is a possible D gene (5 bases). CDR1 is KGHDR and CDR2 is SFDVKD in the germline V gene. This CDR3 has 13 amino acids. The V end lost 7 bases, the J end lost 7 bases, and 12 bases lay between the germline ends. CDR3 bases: TGTGCCACCAGGGGGCTAGGTTTCGGGGAGCTGTTTTTT. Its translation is CATRGLGFGELFF.

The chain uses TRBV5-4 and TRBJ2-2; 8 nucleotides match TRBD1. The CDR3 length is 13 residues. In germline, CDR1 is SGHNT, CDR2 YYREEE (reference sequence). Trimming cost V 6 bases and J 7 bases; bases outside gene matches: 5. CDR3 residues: CASNAGGNGELFF. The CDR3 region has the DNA TGTGCCAGCAACGCAGGGGGCAACGGGGAGCTGTTTTTT.

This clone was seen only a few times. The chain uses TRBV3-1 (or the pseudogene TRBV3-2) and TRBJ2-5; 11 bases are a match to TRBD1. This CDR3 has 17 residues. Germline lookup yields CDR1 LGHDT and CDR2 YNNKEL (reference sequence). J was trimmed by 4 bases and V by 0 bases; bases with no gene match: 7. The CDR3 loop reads CASSQDGAGTGGETQYF. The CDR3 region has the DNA TGTGCCAGCAGCCAAGACGGGGCTGGGACAGGGGGAGAGACCCAGTACTTC.

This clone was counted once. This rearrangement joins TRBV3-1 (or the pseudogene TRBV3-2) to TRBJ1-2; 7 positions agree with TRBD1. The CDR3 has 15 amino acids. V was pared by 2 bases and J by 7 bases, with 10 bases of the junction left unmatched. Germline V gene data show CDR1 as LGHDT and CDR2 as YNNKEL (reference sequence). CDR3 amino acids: CASSQLPTGPTGYTF. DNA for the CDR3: TGTGCCAGCAGCCAATTACCGACAGGGCCTACTGGCTACACCTTC.

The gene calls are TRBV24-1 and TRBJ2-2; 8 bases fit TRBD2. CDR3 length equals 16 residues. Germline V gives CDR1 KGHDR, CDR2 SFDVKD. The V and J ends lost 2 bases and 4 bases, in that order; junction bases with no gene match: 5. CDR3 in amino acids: CATSDSQTSGTGELFF. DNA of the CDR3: TGTGCCACCAGTGATTCACAAACTAGCGGCACCGGGGAGCTGTTTTTT.

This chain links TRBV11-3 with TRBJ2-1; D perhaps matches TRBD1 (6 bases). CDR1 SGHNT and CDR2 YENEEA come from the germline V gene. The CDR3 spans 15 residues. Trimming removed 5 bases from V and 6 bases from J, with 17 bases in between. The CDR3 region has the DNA TGTGCCAGCAGCCCCTCCCCCGGGACACCCAATGAGCAGTTCTTC. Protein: CASSPSPGTPNEQFF.

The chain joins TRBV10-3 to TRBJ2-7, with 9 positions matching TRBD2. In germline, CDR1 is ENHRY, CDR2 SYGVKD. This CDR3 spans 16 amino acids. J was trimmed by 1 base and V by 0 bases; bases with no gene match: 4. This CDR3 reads CAISESRLAVSYEQYF. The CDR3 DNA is TGTGCCATCAGTGAGTCGAGACTAGCGGTTTCCTACGAGCAGTACTTC.

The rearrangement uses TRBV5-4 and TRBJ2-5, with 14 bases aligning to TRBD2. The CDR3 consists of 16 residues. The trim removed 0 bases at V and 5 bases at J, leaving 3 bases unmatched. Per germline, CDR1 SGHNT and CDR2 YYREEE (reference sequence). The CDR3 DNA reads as TGTGCCAGCAGCTTGGGGACTAGCGGGGGGCCGGAGACCCAGTACTTC. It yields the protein CASSLGTSGGPETQYF.

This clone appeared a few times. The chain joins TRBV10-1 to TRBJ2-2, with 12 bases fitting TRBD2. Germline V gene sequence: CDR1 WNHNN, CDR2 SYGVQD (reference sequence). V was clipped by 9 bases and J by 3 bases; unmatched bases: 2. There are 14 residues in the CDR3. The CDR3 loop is CASRLAGDTGELFF. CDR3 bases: TGCGCCAGTAGACTAGCGGGAGACACCGGGGAGCTGTTTTTT.

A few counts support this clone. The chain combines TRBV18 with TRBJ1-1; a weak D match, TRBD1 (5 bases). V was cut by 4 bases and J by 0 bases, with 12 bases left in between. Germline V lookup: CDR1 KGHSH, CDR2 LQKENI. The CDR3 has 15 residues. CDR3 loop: CASSQGVGMNTEAFF. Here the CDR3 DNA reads TGTGCCAGCTCACAAGGGGTGGGAATGAACACTGAAGCTTTCTTT.

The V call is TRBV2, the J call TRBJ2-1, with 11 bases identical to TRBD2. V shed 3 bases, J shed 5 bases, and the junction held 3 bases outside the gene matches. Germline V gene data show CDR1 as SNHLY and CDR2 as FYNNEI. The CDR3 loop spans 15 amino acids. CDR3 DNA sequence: TGTGCCAGCAGTGACCTAGCGGGGGGTGACAATGAGCAGTTCTTC. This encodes CASSDLAGGDNEQFF.